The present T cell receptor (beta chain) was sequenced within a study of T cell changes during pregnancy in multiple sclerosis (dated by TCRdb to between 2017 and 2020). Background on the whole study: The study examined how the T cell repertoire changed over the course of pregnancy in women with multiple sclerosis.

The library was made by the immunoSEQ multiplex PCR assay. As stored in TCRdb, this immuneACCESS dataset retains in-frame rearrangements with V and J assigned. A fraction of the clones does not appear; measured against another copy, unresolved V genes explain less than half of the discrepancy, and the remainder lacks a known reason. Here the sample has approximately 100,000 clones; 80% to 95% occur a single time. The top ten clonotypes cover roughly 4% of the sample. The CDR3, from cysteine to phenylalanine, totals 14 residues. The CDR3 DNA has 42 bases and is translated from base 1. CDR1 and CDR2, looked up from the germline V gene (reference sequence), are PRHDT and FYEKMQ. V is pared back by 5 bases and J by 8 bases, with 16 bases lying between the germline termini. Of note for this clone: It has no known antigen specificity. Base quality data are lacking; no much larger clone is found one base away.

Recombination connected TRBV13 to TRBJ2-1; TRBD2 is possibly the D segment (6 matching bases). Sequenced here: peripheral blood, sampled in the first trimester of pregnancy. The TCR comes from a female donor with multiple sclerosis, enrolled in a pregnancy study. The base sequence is TGTGCCAGCAGCCCGTCGGCGGGGACGGATGAGCAGTTCTTC. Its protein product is CASSPSAGTDEQFF.